This TCR beta chain originates from a study of T cells after yellow fever vaccination. The wider study: Any fraction with a low cell number was prepared using SMART-Seq v4 Ultra Low Input. Study-level results: A limited proportion of clonotypes was detected within both the CD4 and CD8 compartments.

5'RACE template switching produced TCR cDNA carrying a universal primer site and UMIs. MiXCR, applied by TCRdb to the 5' RACE reads, yields one record per CDR3 protein. The sample holds some 220,000 distinct CDR3 sequences; around 3.1% are singletons and the top ten take 3.2%. This clonotype was counted ten times or more. Its antigen is unidentified. The CDR3 runs to 15 residues. Trimming removed 7 bases from V and 6 bases from J, with 19 bases in between. CDR1 is MNHNS, CDR2 SASEGT, per germline. The chain links TRBV6-1 to TRBJ2-4; maybe TRBD1 (7 bases). The clonotype originates from a man in his late teens or twenties who received the YFV17D yellow fever vaccine. The sample was CD4+ T cells sorted from PBMCs, taken 10 days after the yellow fever booster vaccination. This CDR3 is CASNSGGPRGNIQYF. The CDR3 DNA reads as TGTGCCAGCAACTCAGGGGGGCCCCGCGGAAACATTCAGTACTTC.